A single sample gave rise to the 27 T cell receptor beta chains below, sequenced in a study of T-cell memory formation after mild COVID-19. TCRdb passed the 5' RACE reads through MiXCR, listing each CDR3 protein once. The sample lists 40,000 to 60,000 distinct CDR3 sequences, over 8.5% occurring once. The sequenced sample was PBMCs or a T cell subset sorted from them (not recorded which). These receptors all come from an adult woman who had mild COVID-19 (a few samples of this study predate the infection). Cell type and time point are not known.

The J gene is TRBJ2-7, the V gene TRBV6-5; D possibly matches TRBD1 or TRBD2 (5 bases each). CDR3 length: 15 amino acids. V gave up 6 bases and J gave up 2 bases, with 17 bases separating them. The V gene's germline CDR1 is MNHEY and CDR2 SVGAGI. The CDR3 nucleotides are TGTGCCAGCAGCCACGGGGCCTCCTCAGCCTACGAGCAGTACTTC. Translation gives CASSHGASSAYEQYF.

This clonotype was counted between two and nine times. This chain uses TRBV24-1 with TRBJ2-3, with 14 bases matching TRBD2. CDR1 is KGHDR and CDR2 is SFDVKD in the germline V gene. V was pared by 2 bases and J by 5 bases, with 8 bases of the junction left unmatched. The length of the CDR3 is 18 residues. Here the CDR3 reads CATSDSRLAGGERDTQYF. The DNA for the CDR3 is TGTGCCACCAGTGATTCCAGACTAGCGGGAGGGGAAAGAGATACGCAGTATTTT.

This clonotype occurred a few times. J is TRBJ1-2 and V is TRBV20-1, with a possible D match to TRBD1 (5 bases). The CDR3 consists of 14 residues. Germline V gene lookup returns CDR1 DFQATT and CDR2 SNEGSKA (reference sequence). V was pared by 0 bases and J by 2 bases, with 10 bases between. The chain's CDR3 is CSARERGANYGYTF. The CDR3, as DNA: TGCAGTGCTAGAGAGAGAGGGGCAAACTATGGCTACACCTTC.

This clonotype has a count of ten or more. The CDR3 reads CSVEPSGSYNEQFF. CDR3 DNA sequence: TGCAGCGTTGAGCCTAGCGGGAGCTACAATGAGCAGTTCTTC. The rearrangement links TRBV29-1 to TRBJ2-1; 10 bases are a match to TRBD2. V lost 3 bases and J lost 3; bases outside the gene matches: 2. The CDR3 is 14 residues long. The V gene's germline CDR1 is SQVTM and CDR2 ANQGSEA.

This clonotype is categorized as medium-sized. The genes are TRBV7-2 and TRBJ1-6; the match to TRBD1 covers 7 bases. Trimming at V came to 5 bases and at J to 7 bases, leaving 8 bases not matched to a gene. This CDR3 has 15 amino acids. Germline values: CDR1 SGHTA, CDR2 FQGNSA. CDR3 residues: CASSPAPGGNSPLHF. CDR3 DNA sequence: TGTGCCAGCAGCCCCGCCCCAGGGGGAAATTCACCCCTCCACTTT.

This clonotype was counted many times. This chain joins TRBV2 and TRBJ2-7; D not resolved. CDR3 length: 12 amino acids. Germline CDR1 SNHLY, CDR2 FYNNEI. Trimming cost V 6 bases and J 2 bases, with 8 bases left between them. In nucleotides, the CDR3 is TGTGCCAGCAGGGGCCTCACCTACGAGCAGTACTTC. It codes for CASRGLTYEQYF.

This clonotype was observed a few times. The J gene is TRBJ2-7, the V gene TRBV24-1, with a possible D match to TRBD2 (6 bases). The CDR3 spans 17 residues. V lost 3 bases, J lost 2 bases, and 19 bases lay in between. In germline, CDR1 is KGHDR, CDR2 SFDVKD. The DNA for the CDR3 is TGTGCCACCAGTGATGCCAGAAGTGGGACTTCCCCCTACGAGCAGTACTTC. Its protein product is CATSDARSGTSPYEQYF.

V gene TRBV9 combines with J gene TRBJ2-2; 9 bases match TRBD2. CDR3 length: 13 amino acids. Trimming removed 7 bases from V and 6 bases from J; junction bases left unmatched: 4. The germline V gene encodes CDR1 SGDLS and CDR2 YYNGEE. The CDR3 coding sequence is TGTGCCAGCCGTAGCGGGAGCCCCGGGGAGCTGTTTTTT. It codes for CASRSGSPGELFF.

The CDR3 reads CSFNPGQVYNEQYF. In DNA, the CDR3 is TGCAGTTTTAACCCGGGACAGGTGTACAATGAGCAGTACTTC. This chain connects TRBV29-1 to TRBJ2-1; 8 nucleotides match TRBD1. The assigned J gene may be wrong: the sequence end matches TRBJ2-7 better. From germline, CDR1 is SQVTM and CDR2 ANQGSEA. The CDR3 is 14 amino acids.

This chain connects TRBV7-2 to TRBJ2-3, with a possible D match to TRBD2 (6 bases). This CDR3 spans 16 amino acids. V lost 6 bases to trimming and J lost 2 bases, with 18 bases between them. The germline V gene has CDR1 SGHTA and CDR2 FQGNSA. CDR3 protein: CASSRGIGPNTDTQYF. The CDR3, as DNA: TGTGCCAGCAGTCGGGGGATAGGCCCTAACACAGATACGCAGTATTTT.

This clonotype has ten or more counts. The CDR3 sequence: CASSQDQTSGGTDTQYF. CDR3 bases: TGTGCCAGCAGCCAAGATCAGACTAGCGGGGGCACAGATACGCAGTATTTT. V is TRBV4-2 and J is TRBJ2-3; 11 nucleotides line up with TRBD2. Losses at the gene ends were 0 bases for V and 1 base for J; bases not matched to a gene: 3. Germline-derived CDR1 and CDR2 are LGHNA and YNFKEQ. The CDR3 runs 17 residues.

To note about this clonotype: This may come from a read error, since a much larger clone is one base off. The genes are TRBV27 and TRBJ1-1, with D uncertain. The V gene's germline CDR1 is MNHEY and CDR2 SMNVEV (reference sequence). This CDR3 has 12 residues. CDR3 region: CARSLPNTEAFF. CDR3 sequence (DNA): TGTGCCCGCAGCCTCCCCAACACTGAAGCTTTCTTT.

The V call is TRBV5-1, the J call TRBJ2-6, with D perhaps TRBD2 (6 bases). The V gene lost 4 bases and the J gene lost 4 bases, with 18 bases spanning the gap. The CDR3 spans 17 residues. In germline, CDR1 is SGHRS, CDR2 YFSETQ. CDR3 amino acids: CASSPTADAGGANVLTF. The CDR3 nucleotides read TGCGCCAGCAGCCCGACAGCAGACGCGGGGGGGGCCAACGTCCTGACTTTC.

The table lists this clonotype with a few counts. This chain joins TRBV7-9 and TRBJ1-4; D gene unclear. This CDR3 contains 13 residues. Germline assignment: CDR1 SEHNR and CDR2 FQNEAQ (reference sequence). Trimming shortened V by 4 bases and J by 8 bases, and 11 bases separated the two germline ends. Here the CDR3 reads CASSSRAFEKLFF. The CDR3 DNA is TGTGCCAGCAGCTCGAGGGCATTCGAAAAACTGTTTTTT.

The V and J genes are TRBV6-5 and TRBJ1-2; D call uncertain. Trimming left V 6 bases short and J 2 bases short, with 19 bases between. From germline, CDR1 is MNHEY and CDR2 SVGAGI. This CDR3 region has 16 residues. CDR3 amino acids: CASRGPAGVENYGYTF. CDR3 DNA sequence: TGTGCCAGCAGAGGTCCGGCAGGTGTCGAAAACTATGGCTACACCTTC.

In this sample, this clonotype turned up a few times. The chain joins TRBV2 to TRBJ2-5; D is undetermined. V gave up 7 bases and J gave up 0 bases, with 15 bases separating them. The CDR3 covers 15 residues. The germline V gene encodes CDR1 SNHLY and CDR2 FYNNEI. CDR3 bases: TGTGCCAGCATGGCCGGTTTATGGGACCAAGAGACCCAGTACTTC. This translates into CASMAGLWDQETQYF.

The J gene is TRBJ2-2, the V gene TRBV7-6; either TRBD1 or TRBD2 may supply D (6 bases each). The CDR3 sequence is 17 residues long. V dropped 0 bases and J dropped 7 bases, with 18 bases sitting between them. The germline V gene has CDR1 SGHVS and CDR2 FNYEAQ. CDR3 loop: CASSLAWRDMGVGELFF. CDR3 sequence (DNA): TGTGCCAGCAGCTTAGCGTGGAGGGACATGGGTGTCGGGGAGCTGTTTTTT.

In its sample, this clonotype was seen a few times. This rearrangement joins TRBV3-1 to TRBJ2-3, with unresolved D. The CDR3 covers 13 residues. The V gene lost 4 bases and the J gene lost 7 bases, with 12 bases spanning the gap. The germline V gene encodes CDR1 LGHDT and CDR2 YNNKEL (reference sequence). Written as DNA, the CDR3 is TGTGCCAGCAGCCTCGTATTCGCTCATACGCAGTATTTT. This gives the protein CASSLVFAHTQYF.

J is TRBJ2-3 and V is TRBV29-1; no clear D gene. Trimming took off 7 bases at V and 5 bases at J, with 13 bases between the two ends. The germline gives CDR1 SQVTM, CDR2 ANQGSEA. CDR3 length: 12 residues. The CDR3 bases are TGCAGCGCTCCAACGACGGGAGATACGCAGTATTTT. Residues: CSAPTTGDTQYF.

This clonotype was counted many times. The CDR3 is CASSLGQGRPTGELFF. CDR3 coding DNA: TGTGCCAGCAGTTTAGGACAGGGTCGGCCCACCGGGGAGCTGTTTTTT. V usage is TRBV12-3 or TRBV12-4 and J usage is TRBJ2-2; 7 bases match TRBD1. The ends lost 1 base at V and 4 bases at J; junction bases unmatched: 6. The CDR3 runs 16 residues.

In this sample, this clonotype turned up many times. This chain links TRBV29-1 with TRBJ2-2, with a tentative D call TRBD1 (6 bases). Germline V gives CDR1 SQVTM, CDR2 ANQGSEA. V was pared by 2 bases and J by 0 bases, with 7 bases between. The CDR3 extends over 14 amino acids. The CDR3 DNA reads as TGCAGCGTTGAACGGGACACGAACACCGGGGAGCTGTTTTTT. It yields the protein CSVERDTNTGELFF.

The chain joins TRBV20-1 to TRBJ1-1; D is uncertain. The CDR3 extends over 13 amino acids. The V and J ends lost 3 bases and 0 bases respectively, with 8 bases between them. Germline V gives CDR1 DFQATT, CDR2 SNEGSKA (reference sequence). The CDR3 sequence: CSARQPMNTEAFF. CDR3 nucleotides: TGCAGTGCTAGGCAACCAATGAACACTGAAGCTTTCTTT.

Ten or more counts support this clonotype. The V gene is TRBV7-2, the J gene TRBJ2-5; D could derive from TRBD1 or TRBD2 (6 bases each). CDR3 length: 14 residues. CDR1 SGHTA and CDR2 FQGNSA come from the germline V gene. With 1 base removed from V and 7 bases from J, the gap between germline ends came to 13 bases. CDR3 nucleotides: TGTGCCAGCAGCTTAGAACAGGGAGGAGGGACCCAGTACTTC. This gives the protein CASSLEQGGGTQYF.

In its sample, this clonotype was seen many times. This chain connects TRBV7-8 to TRBJ1-2; no reliable D call. This CDR3 region has 13 residues. CDR1 and CDR2 (germline): SGHVS, FQNEAQ. Trimming left V 1 base short and J 4 bases short, with 7 bases between. The CDR3, as DNA: TGTGCCAGCAGCTTAGGTTACACCTATGGCTACACCTTC. This encodes CASSLGYTYGYTF.

The V and J genes are TRBV20-1 and TRBJ1-6; D is unresolved. CDR1 and CDR2 (germline): DFQATT, SNEGSKA (reference sequence). The CDR3 is 14 residues long. The ends were cut back, 0 bases at V and 7 bases at J, with 10 bases in the middle. Here the CDR3 DNA reads TGCAGTGCTAGAGATATTGGAGGCAATTCACCCCTCCACTTT. The encoded protein is CSARDIGGNSPLHF.

The V gene is TRBV4-2, the J gene TRBJ1-4; D gene uncertain. V gave up 0 bases and J gave up 3 bases, with 8 bases separating them. The CDR3 has 15 amino acids. The germline V gene encodes CDR1 LGHNA and CDR2 YNFKEQ. The CDR3 spells CASSQELFPNEKLFF. Written as DNA, the CDR3 is TGTGCCAGCAGCCAAGAGTTATTCCCTAATGAAAAACTGTTTTTT.

This clonotype was found a few times. The chain recombines TRBV20-1 with TRBJ2-5; tentatively, D is TRBD1 or TRBD2 (6 bases each). Trimming took 5 bases from V and 3 from J, leaving 16 bases between them. Germline V gives CDR1 DFQATT, CDR2 SNEGSKA (reference sequence). This CDR3 has 14 residues. CDR3 bases: TGCAGTGCTTGGGACGGGGGCAGAGAAGAGACCCAGTACTTC. Its translation is CSAWDGGREETQYF.